This T cell receptor beta chain was sequenced during a study of control samples from healthy donors and cancer patients. V lost 0 bases, J lost 2 bases, and 18 bases lay in between. The CDR3 covers 17 residues. In germline, CDR1 is SGHRS, CDR2 YFSETQ. Libraries were prepared by immunoSEQ multiplex PCR; TCRdb keeps only in-frame clonotypes and omits some of them. The data hold about 150,000 clones, with roughly 94% observed a single time. The TCR comes from a woman aged 18-29 years in good health. Sequenced sample: blood. The V call is TRBV5-1, the J call TRBJ2-7; D is perhaps TRBD1 (5 bases). CDR3 amino acids: CASSLEGKGARAYEQYF. The CDR3 bases are TGCGCCAGCAGCTTGGAGGGGAAAGGTGCCAGGGCCTACGAGCAGTACTTC.